The rows below give T cell receptor beta chains drawn from one sample of a study of STAT3 mutations in large granular lymphocyte leukemia. Assay used: immunoSEQ multiplex PCR; TCRdb lists only in-frame clones, some missing. The data show 8,800 or so clones, more than 85% seen once. Sample: peripheral blood mononuclear cells. Receptors originate from a man in his 60s with T-cell large granular lymphocyte leukemia. Some clones in this sample may be carry-over from other donors' samples. The conserved cysteine and the conserved F or W are not part of the CDR3 here.

TRBV5-1,TRBJ2-2,ASSLDRPGGGELF
TRBV30,TRBJ1-5,AWSTPMGGGQPQH
TRBV28,TRBJ2-1,ATTTLEGIGSYNEQF
TRBV6-5,TRBJ2-7,ASSRPGQSYEQY
TRBV6-6,TRBJ2-7,ASSSPEGGLYEQY
TRBV7-2,TRBJ1-2,ASSWGERGPNYGYT
TRBV19,TRBJ1-4,ASSNGRTREKLF
TRBV5-4,TRBJ2-7,ASSTEGSTQGGQY
TRBV10-3,TRBJ2-7,AISESGGGPGPNEQY
TRBV5-5,TRBJ1-5,ASGTTGDSNQPQH
TRBV11-3,TRBJ2-5,ASSPGLAGADYQETQY
TRBV6-4,TRBJ1-4,ASSDPPRGQNEKLF
TRBV19,TRBJ1-5,ASGQSRTYQPQH
TRBV7-2,TRBJ1-5,ASSLRLGDQPQH
TRBV18,TRBJ2-2,ASSPRQGADTGELF
TRBV23-1,TRBJ2-5,ASSLTGGVRRETQY
TRBV5-1,TRBJ2-6,ASSLEGAVASGANVLT
TRBV14,TRBJ2-1,ASSLGQLSYNEQF
TRBV11-2,TRBJ2-1,ATTLAGSFNEQF
TRBV6-5,TRBJ2-3,ASRLTNTQY
TRBV18,TRBJ2-2,ASSQNLAENTGELF
TRBV5-1,TRBJ2-3,ASSPTRTSGNDDEDTQY
TRBV7-9,TRBJ1-4,ASSLRVWEPSEKLF
TRBV30,TRBJ2-3,AWGRRGSTDTQY
TRBV2,TRBJ2-7,ASSEPFSPYEQY
TRBV5-1,TRBJ2-2,ASTPGIPSAGELF
TRBV5-1,TRBJ2-5,ASSGGDAMTETQY
TRBV6-6,TRBJ1-5,ASTGPGSNQPQH
TRBV5-6,TRBJ1-4,ASSLLGRANEKLF
TRBV30,TRBJ1-6,AWSGGATGSPLH
TRBV27,TRBJ1-3,ASSPALTGRDTIY
TRBV6-1,TRBJ2-1,ASSALAGVTSSYNEQF
TRBV30,TRBJ1-1,AWSVPDRANTEAF
TRBV7-2,TRBJ2-7,ASSHPRLAGEQY
TRBV19,TRBJ2-6,ASSSDGAGANVLT
TRBV7-9,TRBJ2-5,ASSLGTSGSKETQY
TRBV19,TRBJ2-2,ASSIELAGAGELF
TRBV7-9,TRBJ1-3,ASSLRGPGNTIY
TRBV7-2,TRBJ1-5,ASSARFQPQH
TRBV7-2,TRBJ2-1,ASSLVAGGPYNEQF
TRBV10-3,TRBJ2-7,ASGGGSYEQY
TRBV19,TRBJ1-5,ASTLRWGKSNQPQH
TRBV6-5,TRBJ1-1,ASSYSVDTNAF